This entry lists 14 T cell receptor beta chains sequenced from one sample in a study of blood T cell repertoires in COVID-19. This table comes from immunoSEQ multiplex PCR, and its TCRdb copy is limited to in-frame clones, with some not included. The sample yields under 300,000 clones, 85% to 90% seen once. Sequenced: peripheral blood. The receptors come from a woman aged 40 to 55 with acute or convalescent COVID-19.

The chain has TRBV25-1 and TRBJ1-2; D might be TRBD1 (6 bases). Germline CDR1 reads MGHDK; CDR2 reads SYGVNS. The CDR3 consists of 14 residues. Trimming took 4 bases from V and 3 from J, leaving 12 bases between them. CDR3 DNA: TGTGCCAGCAGTGCAACAGGGTTCGACTATGGCTACACCTTC. Translating gives CASSATGFDYGYTF.

The chain joins TRBV11-2 to TRBJ1-1; D remains unclear. V dropped 5 bases and J dropped 8 bases, with 12 bases sitting between them. This CDR3 has 12 amino acids. Germline V gives CDR1 SGHAT, CDR2 FQNNGV. This CDR3 is CASSRRLGEAFF. In DNA, the CDR3 is TGTGCCAGCAGCCGGCGGTTAGGAGAAGCTTTCTTT.

The chain recombines TRBV5-1 with TRBJ2-7; the D gene is possibly TRBD2 (6 bases). Per the germline V gene, CDR1 is SGHRS and CDR2 is YFSETQ. This CDR3 is 13 amino acids long. V was cut by 0 bases and J by 3 bases, with 7 bases left in between. In nucleotides, the CDR3 is TGCGCCAGCAGCTTGGGCGGGAACTACGAGCAGTACGTC. Protein sequence: CASSLGGNYEQYV.

With regard to this clone: Other DNA sequences in the same sample also yield this CDR3. The chain uses TRBV18 and TRBJ2-7; 7 bases fit TRBD1. The CDR3 runs to 13 residues. Germline V gene data show CDR1 as KGHSH and CDR2 as LQKENI. V trimming: 3 bases; J trimming: 2 bases; junction bases outside the gene matches: 1. CDR3 residues: CASSPGTAYEQYV. For the CDR3, the DNA is TGTGCCAGCTCACCTGGGACAGCCTACGAGCAGTACGTC.

The gene calls are TRBV9 and TRBJ2-3, with 7 bases matching TRBD1. With V trimmed by 2 bases and J by 4 bases, 4 bases remained unmatched. The CDR3 totals 14 residues. The germline gives CDR1 SGDLS, CDR2 YYNGEE. In DNA form, the CDR3 reads TGTGCCAGCAGCGTCCGTGGGACAGCAGATACGCAGTATTTT. Encoded protein: CASSVRGTADTQYF.

The chain is built from TRBV19 and TRBJ2-1; D uncertain. The CDR3 contains 14 residues. Germline V gene lookup returns CDR1 LNHDA and CDR2 SQIVND (reference sequence). The V end lost 7 bases, the J end lost 6 bases, and 16 bases lay between the germline ends. The CDR3 reads CASKRSSSGNEQFF. The CDR3 coding sequence is TGTGCCAGTAAGAGGAGTAGTTCGGGCAATGAGCAGTTCTTC.

The gene calls are TRBV4-1 and TRBJ2-7; D might be TRBD2 (5 bases). There are 16 residues in the CDR3. CDR1 MGHRA and CDR2 YSYEKL come from the germline V gene. Trimming shortened V by 0 bases and J by 0 bases, and 12 bases separated the two germline ends. The CDR3 spells CASSQDTRAHSYEQYV. CDR3 in DNA: TGCGCCAGCAGCCAAGATACGCGGGCACACTCCTACGAGCAGTACGTC.

This chain links TRBV2 with TRBJ1-5; D is uncertain. The CDR3 is 13 amino acids. CDR1 SNHLY and CDR2 FYNNEI come from the germline V gene. The V gene lost 5 bases and the J gene lost 3 bases, with 8 bases spanning the gap. The chain's CDR3 is CASSYQLNQPQHF. In nucleotides, the CDR3 is TGTGCCAGCAGTTACCAACTCAATCAGCCCCAGCATTTT.

This chain connects TRBV5-8 to TRBJ2-1, with 7 positions matching TRBD1. Trimming removed 2 bases from V and 8 bases from J; junction bases left unmatched: 16. Germline loops: CDR1 SGHTS, CDR2 YDEGEE. This CDR3 comprises 17 residues. The CDR3 nucleotides read TGTGCCAGCAGCTTTCCCCTAAAAATCACAGGGGATGATGAGCAGTTCTTC. Its protein product is CASSFPLKITGDDEQFF.

This rearrangement joins TRBV7-7 to TRBJ2-5, with no clear D. Germline V gives CDR1 SSHAT, CDR2 FNYEAQ (reference sequence). V was trimmed by 3 bases and J by 2 bases, leaving 7 bases between them. CDR3 length: 13 amino acids. In DNA, the CDR3 is TGTGCCAGCAGCTTCGACTCTCAAGAGACCCAGTACTTC. It encodes CASSFDSQETQYF.

The V call is TRBV4-1, the J call TRBJ1-6; D might be TRBD1 (6 bases). The CDR3 is 13 amino acids. The germline CDR1 and CDR2 sequences are MGHRA and YSYEKL. V lost 3 bases, J lost 7 bases, and 7 bases lay in between. In DNA form, the CDR3 reads TGCGCCAGCAGCCAGGGGACAAATTCACCCCTCCACTTT. Its protein product is CASSQGTNSPLHF.

V and J are TRBV11-2 and TRBJ1-2, with a tentative D call TRBD1 (6 bases). The CDR3 has 14 residues. The V end lost 6 bases, the J end lost 4 bases, and 15 bases lay between the germline ends. Germline V gene data show CDR1 as SGHAT and CDR2 as FQNNGV. The CDR3 protein is CASSDGTPIYGYTF. Here the CDR3 DNA reads TGTGCCAGCAGTGACGGGACACCGATCTATGGCTACACCTTC.

The chain couples TRBV24-1 to TRBJ2-1; 8 bases fit TRBD2. With 6 bases clipped from V and 9 bases from J, the junction kept 9 bases outside the gene matches. The CDR3 covers 14 residues. Germline V lookup: CDR1 KGHDR, CDR2 SFDVKD. In DNA form, the CDR3 reads TGTGCCACCAGTCCAGCGGGGGTCTCCGGTGAGCAGTTCTTC. Protein sequence: CATSPAGVSGEQFF.

The table lists this clone with a count of one. CDR3 sequence reads: CASSPLGVRARGGNTIYF. CDR3 bases: TGTGCCAGCTCACCACTCGGCGTCAGGGCCAGAGGAGGAAACACCATATATTTT. The chain combines TRBV18 with TRBJ1-3; D is possibly TRBD1 (5 bases). Germline loops: CDR1 KGHSH, CDR2 LQKENI. The V and J ends lost 1 base and 4 bases respectively, with 20 bases between them. The CDR3 is made up of 18 amino acids.